The entry below describes one T cell receptor beta chain. The data are from a study of blood T cell repertoires in COVID-19. Study summary: Samples taken during acute and convalescent COVID-19 were collected in the United States, Italy and Spain. Nucleic acid was either cDNA or gDNA, and it came from T cells, B-cell-depleted T cells, or PBMCs.

Profiled with immunoSEQ multiplex PCR; TCRdb holds only in-frame clones, not every one. The table lists about 320,000 clones, roughly 87% of them singletons. Participants came from some 23 US areas, aged roughly 18 to 100 years. Before being deemed recovered, Cohort 3 donors had two negative PCRs, clearance, or symptom resolution. The CDR3 is 14 amino acids. Germline-derived CDR1 and CDR2 are MNHNY and SVGAGI (reference sequence). The ends lost 4 bases at V and 4 bases at J; junction bases unmatched: 5. The chain employs TRBV6-6 and TRBJ1-2, with TRBD1 matching over 8 bases. Sequencing was done on a sample of PBMCs or T cells enriched from blood (not recorded which). The clonotype originates from a woman aged 25-40 years who had recovered from COVID-19. The CDR3 DNA is TGTGCCAGCAGTTCCACACAGGGGGGCTATGGCTACACCTTC. Encoded protein: CASSSTQGGYGYTF.